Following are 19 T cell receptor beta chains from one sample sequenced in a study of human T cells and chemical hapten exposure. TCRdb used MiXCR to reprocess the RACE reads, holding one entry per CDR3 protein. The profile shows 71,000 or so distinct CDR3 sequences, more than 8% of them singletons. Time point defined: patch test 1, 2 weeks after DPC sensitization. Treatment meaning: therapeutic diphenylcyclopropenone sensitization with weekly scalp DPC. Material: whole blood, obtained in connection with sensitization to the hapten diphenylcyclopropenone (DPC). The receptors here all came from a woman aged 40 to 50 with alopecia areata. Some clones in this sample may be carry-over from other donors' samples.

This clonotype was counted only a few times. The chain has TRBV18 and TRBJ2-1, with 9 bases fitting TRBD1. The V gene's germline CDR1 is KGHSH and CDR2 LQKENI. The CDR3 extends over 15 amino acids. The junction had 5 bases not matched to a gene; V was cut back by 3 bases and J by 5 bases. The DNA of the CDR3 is TGTGCCAGCTCACCTCCCGGGACAGGGAACAATGAGCAGTTCTTC. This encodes CASSPPGTGNNEQFF.

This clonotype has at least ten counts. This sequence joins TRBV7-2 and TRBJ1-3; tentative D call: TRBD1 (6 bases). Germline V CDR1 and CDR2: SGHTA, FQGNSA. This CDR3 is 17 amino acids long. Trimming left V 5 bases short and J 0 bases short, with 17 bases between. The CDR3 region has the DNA TGTGCCAGCAGCCAACGCCGGGGGCAGGGCTCTGGAAACACCATATATTTT. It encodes CASSQRRGQGSGNTIYF.

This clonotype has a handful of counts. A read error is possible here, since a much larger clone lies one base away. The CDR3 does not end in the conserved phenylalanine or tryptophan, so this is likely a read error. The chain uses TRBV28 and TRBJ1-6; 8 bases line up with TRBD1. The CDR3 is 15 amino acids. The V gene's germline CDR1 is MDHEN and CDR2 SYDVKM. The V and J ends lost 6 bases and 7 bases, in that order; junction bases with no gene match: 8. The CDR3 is CASRGTGKQNSPLHS. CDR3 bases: TGTGCCAGCAGGGGGACAGGAAAACAAAATTCACCCCTCCACTCT.

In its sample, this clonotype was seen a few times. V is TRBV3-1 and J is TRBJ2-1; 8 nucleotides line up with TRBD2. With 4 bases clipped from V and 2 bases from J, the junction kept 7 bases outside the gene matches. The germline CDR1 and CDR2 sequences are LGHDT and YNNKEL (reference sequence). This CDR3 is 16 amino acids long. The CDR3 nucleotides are TGTGCCAGCAGCCCCTTCACGGGGGGGCCCTACAATGAGCAGTTCTTC. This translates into CASSPFTGGPYNEQFF.

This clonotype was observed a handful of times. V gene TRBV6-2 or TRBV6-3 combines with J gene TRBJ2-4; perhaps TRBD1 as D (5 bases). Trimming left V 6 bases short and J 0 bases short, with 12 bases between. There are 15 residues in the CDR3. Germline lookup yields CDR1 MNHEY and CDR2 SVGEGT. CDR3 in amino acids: CASSHDSRAKNIQYF. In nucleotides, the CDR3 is TGTGCCAGCAGCCACGACAGCAGAGCCAAAAACATTCAGTACTTC.

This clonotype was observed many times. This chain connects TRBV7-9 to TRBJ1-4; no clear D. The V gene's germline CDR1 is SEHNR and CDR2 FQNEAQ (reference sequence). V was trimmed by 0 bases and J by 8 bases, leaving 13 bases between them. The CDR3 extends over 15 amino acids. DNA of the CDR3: TGTGCCAGCAGCTTAGCGTGGGAGGGTCAAGAAAAACTGTTTTTT. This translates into CASSLAWEGQEKLFF.

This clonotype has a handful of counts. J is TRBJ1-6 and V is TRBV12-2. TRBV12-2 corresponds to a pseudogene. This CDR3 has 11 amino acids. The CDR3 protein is CASRPNSPLHF. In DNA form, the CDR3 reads TGTGCAAGTCGCCCGAATTCACCCCTCCACTTT.

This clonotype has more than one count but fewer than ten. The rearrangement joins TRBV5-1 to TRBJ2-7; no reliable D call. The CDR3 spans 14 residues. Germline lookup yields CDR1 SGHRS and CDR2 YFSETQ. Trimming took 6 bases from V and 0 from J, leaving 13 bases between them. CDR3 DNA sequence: TGCGCCAGCAAAGGGCAATACTCCTCCTACGAGCAGTACTTC. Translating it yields CASKGQYSSYEQYF. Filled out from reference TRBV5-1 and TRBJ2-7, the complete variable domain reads KAGVTQTPRYLIKTRGQQVTLSCSPISGHRSVSWYQQTPGQGLQFLFEYFSETQRNKGNFPGRFSGRQFSNSRSEMNVSTLELGDSALYLCASKGQYSSYEQYFGPGTRLTVT.

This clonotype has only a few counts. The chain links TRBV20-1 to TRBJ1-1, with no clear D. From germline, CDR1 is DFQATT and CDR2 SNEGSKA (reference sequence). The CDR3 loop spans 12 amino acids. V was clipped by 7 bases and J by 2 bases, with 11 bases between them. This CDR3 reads CSGTVRNTEAFF. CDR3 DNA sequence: TGCAGTGGGACGGTGAGAAACACTGAAGCTTTCTTT.

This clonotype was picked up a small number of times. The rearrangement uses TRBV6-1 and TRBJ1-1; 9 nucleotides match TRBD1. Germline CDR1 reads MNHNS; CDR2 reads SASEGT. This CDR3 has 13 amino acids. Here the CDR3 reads CASGQGLEMEAFF. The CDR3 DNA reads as TGTGCTTCGGGACAGGGCTTAGAAATGGAAGCTTTCTTT.

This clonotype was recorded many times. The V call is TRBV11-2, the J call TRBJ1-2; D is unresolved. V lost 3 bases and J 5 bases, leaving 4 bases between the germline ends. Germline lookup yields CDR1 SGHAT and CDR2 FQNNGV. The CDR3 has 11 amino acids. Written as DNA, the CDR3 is TGTGCCAGCAGCTTGATGTATGGCTACACCTTC. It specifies CASSLMYGYTF.

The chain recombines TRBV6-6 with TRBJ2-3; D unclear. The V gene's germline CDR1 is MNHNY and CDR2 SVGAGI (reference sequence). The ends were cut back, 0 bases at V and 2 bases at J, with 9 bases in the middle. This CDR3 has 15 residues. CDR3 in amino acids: CASSYSSSYTDTQYF. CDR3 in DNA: TGTGCCAGCAGTTACTCGAGTAGCTACACAGATACGCAGTATTTT.

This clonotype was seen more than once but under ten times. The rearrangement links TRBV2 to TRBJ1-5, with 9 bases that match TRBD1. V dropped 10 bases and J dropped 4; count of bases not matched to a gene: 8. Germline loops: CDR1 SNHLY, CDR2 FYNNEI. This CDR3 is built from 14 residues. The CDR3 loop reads CATKSDRGNQPQHF. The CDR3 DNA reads TGTGCCACCAAAAGTGACAGGGGGAATCAGCCCCAGCATTTT.

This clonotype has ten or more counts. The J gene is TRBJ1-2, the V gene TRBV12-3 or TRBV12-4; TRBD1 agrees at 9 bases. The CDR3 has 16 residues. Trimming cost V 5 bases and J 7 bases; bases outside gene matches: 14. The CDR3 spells CASSPIPSGTGSGYTF. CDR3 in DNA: TGTGCCAGCAGTCCTATCCCATCCGGGACAGGGAGTGGCTACACCTTC.

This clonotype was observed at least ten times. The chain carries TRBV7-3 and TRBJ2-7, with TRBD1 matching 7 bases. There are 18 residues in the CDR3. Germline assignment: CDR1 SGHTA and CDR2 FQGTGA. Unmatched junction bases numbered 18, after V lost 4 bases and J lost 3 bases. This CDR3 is CASSSTYYTGVGDYEQYF. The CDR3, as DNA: TGTGCCAGCAGCTCCACCTACTATACAGGGGTGGGGGACTACGAGCAGTACTTC.

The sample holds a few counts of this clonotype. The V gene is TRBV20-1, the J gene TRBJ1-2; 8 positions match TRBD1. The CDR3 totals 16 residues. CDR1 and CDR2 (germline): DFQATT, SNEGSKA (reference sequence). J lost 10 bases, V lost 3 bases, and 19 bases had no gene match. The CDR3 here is CSASSGQGLRTDDYTF. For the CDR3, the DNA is TGCAGTGCTAGCTCCGGACAGGGATTGAGAACTGATGACTACACCTTC.

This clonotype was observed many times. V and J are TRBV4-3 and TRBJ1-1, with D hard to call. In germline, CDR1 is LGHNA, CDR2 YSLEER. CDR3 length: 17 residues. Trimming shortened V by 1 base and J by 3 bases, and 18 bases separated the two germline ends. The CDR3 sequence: CASSQVLQWTVDTEAFF. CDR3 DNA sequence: TGCGCCAGCAGCCAAGTCCTACAATGGACGGTGGACACTGAAGCTTTCTTT.

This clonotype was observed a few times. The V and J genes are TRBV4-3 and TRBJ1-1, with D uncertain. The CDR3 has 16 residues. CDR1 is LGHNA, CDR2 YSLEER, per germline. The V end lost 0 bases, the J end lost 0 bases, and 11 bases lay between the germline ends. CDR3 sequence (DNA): TGCGCCAGCAGCCAAGAAAGGGCAGCCCTGAACACTGAAGCTTTCTTT. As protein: CASSQERAALNTEAFF.

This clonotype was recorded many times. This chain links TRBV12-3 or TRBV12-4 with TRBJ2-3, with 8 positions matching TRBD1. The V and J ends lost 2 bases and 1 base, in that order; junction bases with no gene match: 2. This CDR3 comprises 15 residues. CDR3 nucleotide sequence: TGTGCCAGCAGTTTAATGACAGGGGGCACAGATACGCAGTATTTT. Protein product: CASSLMTGGTDTQYF.